The next 29 T cell receptor beta chains were all read from a single sample in a study of blood T cell repertoires in COVID-19. Some clones are missing from TCRdb's copy, which holds only in-frame ones; the method was immunoSEQ multiplex PCR. The data show about 97,000 clones, about four fifths seen once. The material sequenced was peripheral blood. All receptors derive from a human donor in a cohort sampled during active COVID-19.

The V gene is TRBV9, the J gene TRBJ2-1, with TRBD2 matching over 11 bases. Germline CDR1 SGDLS, CDR2 YYNGEE. The CDR3 covers 15 residues. V shed 3 bases and J 6 bases; nucleotides not matched to a gene: 5. This chain's CDR3 is CASSAETSGINEQFF. The CDR3 bases are TGTGCCAGCAGCGCTGAGACTAGCGGGATCAATGAGCAGTTCTTC.

V and J are TRBV18 and TRBJ1-3; no definite D call. Germline lookup yields CDR1 KGHSH and CDR2 LQKENI. The CDR3 sequence is 16 residues long. Trimming pared 0 bases from V and 0 bases from J, leaving 9 bases between. This CDR3 is CASSPPGRLSGNTIYF. DNA for the CDR3: TGTGCCAGCTCACCACCGGGCAGGCTCTCTGGAAACACCATATATTTT.

The chain carries TRBV19 and TRBJ2-1; weak D call: TRBD1 (6 bases). Germline CDR1 LNHDA, CDR2 SQIVND (reference sequence). CDR3 length: 15 residues. V lost 6 bases and J lost 0, with 12 bases in between. CDR3 nucleotide sequence: TGTGCCAGTAGAAAGGGGACAAGCTCCTACAATGAGCAGTTCTTC. It yields the protein CASRKGTSSYNEQFF.

This chain links TRBV6-5 with TRBJ2-7, with 8 bases matching TRBD1. V lost 10 bases to trimming and J lost 0 bases; unmatched junction nucleotides: 11. There are 15 residues in the CDR3. Germline CDR1 reads MNHEY; CDR2 reads SVGAGI. DNA for the CDR3: TGTGCCACTTGGGACCGACAGGGGCCCTCCTACGAGCAGTACTTC. Encoded protein: CATWDRQGPSYEQYF.

This clone was recorded only once. This chain's CDR3 is CASSNTPQGLDSPLHF. The CDR3 DNA is TGTGCCAGCAGCAATACCCCCCAGGGATTGGATTCACCCCTCCACTTT. This rearrangement joins TRBV5-6 to TRBJ1-6; D possibly corresponds to TRBD1 (5 bases). The germline V and J ends were trimmed by 4 bases and 8 bases, with 19 bases remaining between them. The CDR3 runs to 16 residues. Germline CDR1 SGHDT, CDR2 YYEEEE.

In DNA, the CDR3 is TGTGCCAGCAGTTTAAACCGACTCTATGGCTACACCTTC. Its translation: CASSLNRLYGYTF. The rearrangement links TRBV12-3 or TRBV12-4 to TRBJ1-2; D is undetermined. This CDR3 is built from 13 residues. Trimming cost V 2 bases and J 4 bases, with 8 bases left between them.

The chain uses TRBV7-6 and TRBJ2-7, with D perhaps matching TRBD2 (6 bases). Between the trimmed V and J ends, which lost 5 bases and 2 bases, there was a span of 19 bases. The CDR3 sequence is 16 residues long. Germline lookup yields CDR1 SGHVS and CDR2 FNYEAQ. CDR3 DNA: TGTGCCAGCAGCCCTGTAGGATCGGGGACTGCCTACGAGCAGTACTTC. It specifies CASSPVGSGTAYEQYF.

The V and J genes are TRBV19 and TRBJ1-3; no firm D call. The CDR3 is 14 amino acids. The germline V and J ends were trimmed by 7 bases and 0 bases, with 10 bases remaining between them. Germline V gene sequence: CDR1 LNHDA, CDR2 SQIVND (reference sequence). In DNA form, the CDR3 reads TGTGCCAGTAAAGCGGGGAGCTCTGGAAACACCATATATTTT. Its protein is CASKAGSSGNTIYF. The full variable domain, its missing parts supplied by reference TRBV19 and TRBJ1-3, is DGGITQSPKYLFRKEGQNVTLSCEQNLNHDAMYWYRQDPGQGLRLIYYSQIVNDFQKGDIAEGYSVSREKKESFPLTVTSAQKNPTAFYLCASKAGSSGNTIYFGEGSWLTVV.

The table lists this clone with a count of one. V gene TRBV6-2 or TRBV6-3 combines with J gene TRBJ2-1; 9 bases agree with TRBD2. The CDR3 is 18 residues long. After removal of 2 bases from V and 0 bases from J, the junction contained 8 bases not matched to a gene. The germline V gene encodes CDR1 MNHEY and CDR2 SVGEGT. CDR3 residues: CASSYTSRRGGSYNEQFF. Written as DNA, the CDR3 is TGTGCCAGCAGTTACACCTCTCGGCGGGGGGGCTCCTACAATGAGCAGTTCTTC.

CDR3 coding DNA: TGTGCCAGCAGGCAAAATACAGGGCCTTATGGCTACACCTTC. Protein product: CASRQNTGPYGYTF. V is TRBV28 and J is TRBJ1-2; D perhaps matches TRBD1 (6 bases). Per the germline V gene, CDR1 is MDHEN and CDR2 is SYDVKM. V was pared by 6 bases and J by 5 bases, with 16 bases between. CDR3 size: 14 residues.

This chain joins TRBV6-6 and TRBJ2-2; TRBD1 might be the D (6 bases). V was trimmed by 6 bases and J by 1 base, leaving 12 bases between them. The CDR3 loop spans 15 amino acids. Germline V lookup: CDR1 MNHNY, CDR2 SVGAGI (reference sequence). CDR3 DNA: TGTGCCAGCAGGGGACGGGACAAGAACACCGGGGAGCTGTTTTTT. This gives the protein CASRGRDKNTGELFF.

This chain uses TRBV19 with TRBJ2-3; 14 positions match TRBD2. The germline CDR1 and CDR2 sequences are LNHDA and SQIVND (reference sequence). This CDR3 region has 17 residues. Trimming cost V 5 bases and J 6 bases; bases outside gene matches: 10. CDR3: CASSPGLAGAAMDTQYF. The CDR3 bases are TGTGCCAGTAGTCCGGGACTAGCGGGGGCCGCTATGGATACGCAGTATTTT.

The V and J genes are TRBV11-3 and TRBJ1-1, with a possible D match to TRBD1 (6 bases). CDR1 and CDR2 (germline): SGHNT, YENEEA. V lost 4 bases and J lost 3, with 15 bases in between. The CDR3 is 15 amino acids. The CDR3 reads CASSWSLGQYTEAFF. In nucleotides, the CDR3 is TGTGCCAGCAGCTGGTCGCTCGGACAGTACACTGAAGCTTTCTTT.

V and J are TRBV12-5 and TRBJ2-7; TRBD1 matches at 10 bases. CDR3 length: 18 amino acids. Per germline, CDR1 LGHNT and CDR2 FRNRAP. V dropped 3 bases and J dropped 4; count of bases not matched to a gene: 15. For the CDR3, the DNA is TGTGCTAGTGGTTTACAAACAATTTTCCGGGACAGGGGATACGAGCAGTACTTC. Amino acid sequence: CASGLQTIFRDRGYEQYF.

The chain has TRBV12-3 or TRBV12-4 and TRBJ2-2, with D possibly being TRBD2 (6 bases). The V gene lost 6 bases and the J gene lost 5 bases, with 7 bases spanning the gap. The CDR3 runs to 12 residues. The CDR3 nucleotides are TGTGCCAGCAGGACTAGTACCGGGGAGCTGTTTTTT. Translated, it gives CASRTSTGELFF.

The V gene is TRBV9, the J gene TRBJ1-2; D gene uncertain. The CDR3 consists of 15 residues. The V and J ends lost 3 bases and 4 bases respectively, with 16 bases between them. From germline, CDR1 is SGDLS and CDR2 YYNGEE. CDR3 sequence: CASSEGWGVTYGYTF. The CDR3 bases are TGTGCCAGCAGCGAGGGATGGGGAGTCACCTATGGCTACACCTTC.

The rearrangement joins TRBV6-6 to TRBJ2-7; D remains unclear. With 2 bases removed from V and 5 bases from J, the gap between germline ends came to 7 bases. Germline V lookup: CDR1 MNHNY, CDR2 SVGAGI (reference sequence). The CDR3 extends over 12 amino acids. The CDR3 DNA is TGTGCCAGCAGTTACCGGTTACACGAGCAGTACTTC. Encoded protein: CASSYRLHEQYF.

The gene calls are TRBV4-2 and TRBJ2-5; the D gene is possibly TRBD1 (5 bases). Deletions cut 5 bases from V and 4 bases from J, with 14 bases between. Germline loops: CDR1 LGHNA, CDR2 YNFKEQ. CDR3 length equals 14 residues. In nucleotides, the CDR3 is TGTGCCAGCAGCTATGACAGCCGTTCAGAGACCCAGTACTTC. This codes for CASSYDSRSETQYF.

The chain recombines TRBV27 with TRBJ2-5; D might be TRBD1 (8 bases). This CDR3 is built from 14 residues. CDR1 is MNHEY and CDR2 is SMNVEV in the germline V gene (reference sequence). V dropped 3 bases and J dropped 4 bases, with 12 bases sitting between them. CDR3 bases: TGTGCCAGCAGTTTTTACAGGGGGGGAGAGACCCAGTACTTC. As protein: CASSFYRGGETQYF.

This chain uses TRBV27 with TRBJ1-2; tentatively, D is TRBD1 (6 bases). The CDR3 is made up of 13 amino acids. Deletions cut 3 bases from V and 4 bases from J, with 9 bases between. Germline CDR1 and CDR2: MNHEY and SMNVEV (reference sequence). CDR3: CASSFNRVYGYTF. For the CDR3, the DNA is TGTGCCAGCAGTTTCAACAGGGTCTATGGCTACACCTTC.

The chain has TRBV5-6 and TRBJ2-1; 9 nucleotides align to TRBD2. The CDR3 contains 15 residues. Germline V CDR1 and CDR2: SGHDT, YYEEEE. J was trimmed by 9 bases and V by 0 bases; bases with no gene match: 7. The CDR3 reads CASSLVGGGATEQFF. Written as DNA, the CDR3 is TGTGCCAGCAGCTTGGTGGGCGGGGGGGCCACTGAGCAGTTCTTC.

This clone was recorded a few times. The J gene is TRBJ2-1, the V gene TRBV15, with TRBD2 as a possible D gene (5 bases). CDR3 length: 17 residues. CDR1 is LNHNV, CDR2 YYDKDF, per germline (reference sequence). The ends were cut back, 1 base at V and 1 base at J, with 14 bases in the middle. The CDR3 spells CATSRGRTDVSYNEQFF. The CDR3 nucleotides are TGTGCCACCAGCAGAGGTAGGACTGACGTGTCCTACAATGAGCAGTTCTTC.

The chain uses TRBV29-1 and TRBJ1-4; 8 bases map to TRBD1. This CDR3 has 15 amino acids. Per germline, CDR1 SQVTM and CDR2 ANQGSEA. J lost 3 bases, V lost 0 bases, and 3 bases had no gene match. The CDR3 is CSVEDLQGANEKLFF. CDR3 in DNA: TGCAGCGTTGAAGATCTACAGGGGGCTAATGAAAAACTGTTTTTT.

This chain uses TRBV27 with TRBJ2-3, with 7 bases aligning to TRBD2. The V gene end was trimmed by 3 bases and the J gene end by 3 bases; junction bases not matched to a gene: 6. The CDR3 is made up of 15 amino acids. Per germline, CDR1 MNHEY and CDR2 SMNVEV (reference sequence). The DNA of the CDR3 is TGTGCCAGCAGTTTTTGGGGGGGAGGAACAGATACGCAGTATTTT. As protein: CASSFWGGGTDTQYF.

This chain uses TRBV6-2 or TRBV6-3 with TRBJ1-1; D might be TRBD1 (5 bases). CDR1 and CDR2 (germline): MNHEY, SVGEGT. The V and J ends lost 2 bases and 1 base respectively, with 11 bases between them. The CDR3 has 15 residues. The CDR3 spells CASSYTMTENTEAFF. For the CDR3, the DNA is TGTGCCAGCAGTTACACCATGACAGAGAACACTGAAGCTTTCTTT.

This clone appeared a single time. This chain links TRBV28 with TRBJ1-3; D is perhaps TRBD1 (6 bases). There are 13 residues in the CDR3. V lost 8 bases to trimming and J lost 3 bases, with 11 bases between them. From germline, CDR1 is MDHEN and CDR2 SYDVKM. CDR3 region: CASLRGFGNTIYF. In DNA, the CDR3 is TGTGCCAGCCTCAGGGGTTTTGGAAACACCATATATTTT.

This chain links TRBV11-2 with TRBJ2-2; D gene uncertain. Germline CDR1 reads SGHAT; CDR2 reads FQNNGV. This CDR3 contains 14 residues. The ends were cut back, 1 base at V and 7 bases at J, with 10 bases in the middle. The CDR3 region is CASSLGATDGELFF. The CDR3 DNA reads as TGTGCCAGCAGCTTAGGGGCAACGGACGGGGAGCTGTTTTTT.

Details on this clone: This sample includes further DNA sequences coding for the same CDR3. The chain joins TRBV7-2 to TRBJ2-1; TRBD1 matches at 7 bases. The CDR3 covers 15 residues. Germline V gives CDR1 SGHTA, CDR2 FQGNSA. The junction had 3 bases not matched to a gene; V was cut back by 0 bases and J by 4 bases. In DNA form, the CDR3 reads TGTGCCAGCAGCTTAGCGGGGGACAGTTACAATGAGCAGTTCTTC. Its translation is CASSLAGDSYNEQFF.

The CDR3 DNA is TGTGCCAGCAGCTTCAGGGTTGAAGATACGCAGTATTTT. Translation gives CASSFRVEDTQYF. This sequence joins TRBV11-3 and TRBJ2-3, with D possibly TRBD1 on 5 matching bases. Germline V gene sequence: CDR1 SGHNT, CDR2 YENEEA. The CDR3 runs 13 residues. The V end lost 3 bases, the J end lost 5 bases, and 9 bases lay between the germline ends.